These T cell receptor beta chains were read from a single sample in a study of T-cell reconstitution after alpha-beta-depleted transplantation in children. TCRdb independently ran MiXCR on the PCR reads; one entry per CDR3 protein. The repertoire holds hundreds of thousands of distinct CDR3 sequences, with roughly a quarter as singletons. Here the sequenced sample was PBMCs, mostly from graft donor cells, taken 360 days after TCRalphabeta/CD19-depleted stem cell transplant. The source is a female patient aged 2-10 years who had a stem cell transplant for congenital amegakaryocytic thrombocytopenia, so the T cells may come from the graft donor. Both conserved end residues are part of each CDR3. D genes are given only for firm matches. For some rows the clone size is stated as once, few or many, or as a class when expanded; others skip it.

abundance: many
v_gene: TRBV4-2
j_gene: TRBJ2-3
d_gene: TRBD2
CDR3aa: CASSQVPPGGHSGSWADTQYF
CDR3nt: TGTGCCAGCAGCCAAGTACCCCCCGGAGGTCACAGCGGGAGTTGGGCAGATACGCAGTATTTT

abundance: -
v_gene: TRBV24-1
j_gene: TRBJ2-3
d_gene: -
CDR3aa: CATSSPTSYQSTDTQYF
CDR3nt: TGTGCCACCAGCTCACCAACTTCTTATCAAAGCACAGATACGCAGTATTTT

abundance: -
v_gene: TRBV20-1
j_gene: TRBJ2-7
d_gene: -
CDR3aa: CSASSLGGTYEQYF
CDR3nt: TGCAGTGCTAGTTCCCTCGGGGGTACCTACGAGCAGTACTTC

abundance: -
v_gene: TRBV20-1
j_gene: TRBJ2-6
d_gene: -
CDR3aa: CSAREGGSGANVLTF
CDR3nt: TGCAGTGCTAGAGAAGGGGGCTCTGGGGCCAACGTCCTGACTTTC

abundance: -
v_gene: TRBV4-2
j_gene: TRBJ1-1
d_gene: -
CDR3aa: CASSRRTSENTEAFF
CDR3nt: TGTGCCAGCAGCAGACGGACGAGCGAGAACACTGAAGCTTTCTTT

abundance: -
v_gene: TRBV27
j_gene: TRBJ2-3
d_gene: -
CDR3aa: CASSLSTGHSTDTQYF
CDR3nt: TGTGCCAGCAGTTTATCCACGGGGCATAGCACAGATACGCAGTATTTT

abundance: few
v_gene: TRBV5-1
j_gene: TRBJ1-2
d_gene: -
CDR3aa: CASTLGGTLYGYTF
CDR3nt: TGCGCCAGCACCCTGGGGGGGACACTATATGGCTACACCTTC

abundance: few
v_gene: TRBV5-1
j_gene: TRBJ2-2
d_gene: TRBD2
CDR3aa: CASSLASLLLAGVTGELFF
CDR3nt: TGCGCCAGCAGCTTGGCGAGTCTTTTACTAGCGGGAGTTACCGGGGAGCTGTTTTTT

abundance: -
v_gene: TRBV29-1
j_gene: TRBJ1-1
d_gene: -
CDR3aa: CSVELGMNTEAFF
CDR3nt: TGCAGCGTTGAATTGGGTATGAACACTGAAGCTTTCTTT

abundance: -
v_gene: TRBV27
j_gene: TRBJ1-1
d_gene: -
CDR3aa: CASSLRVRDTEAFF
CDR3nt: TGTGCCAGCAGTTTAAGGGTTCGGGACACTGAAGCTTTCTTT

abundance: -
v_gene: TRBV24-1
j_gene: TRBJ2-1
d_gene: -
CDR3aa: CATAQISYNEQFF
CDR3nt: TGTGCCACTGCACAGATCTCCTACAATGAGCAGTTCTTC

abundance: few
v_gene: TRBV15
j_gene: TRBJ1-2
d_gene: TRBD1
CDR3aa: CATSRQGQGADYGYTF
CDR3nt: TGTGCCACCAGCAGACAAGGACAGGGGGCCGACTATGGCTACACCTTC

abundance: few
v_gene: TRBV10-3
j_gene: TRBJ1-5
d_gene: -
CDR3aa: CAISEGTLGEDQPQHF
CDR3nt: TGTGCCATCAGTGAGGGGACATTGGGGGAGGATCAGCCCCAGCATTTT

abundance: once
v_gene: TRBV3-1
j_gene: TRBJ1-2
d_gene: -
CDR3aa: CASSQHPGEDYGYTF
CDR3nt: TGTGCCAGCAGCCAGCATCCGGGTGAGGACTATGGCTACACCTTC

abundance: -
v_gene: TRBV7-9
j_gene: TRBJ2-2
d_gene: -
CDR3aa: CASSPVRTTGELFF
CDR3nt: TGTGCCAGCAGCCCTGTGAGAACCACCGGGGAGCTGTTTTTT

abundance: -
v_gene: TRBV20-1
j_gene: TRBJ2-1
d_gene: -
CDR3aa: CIPLGPQPRNEQFF
CDR3nt: TGCATCCCTCTGGGACCCCAACCGAGGAATGAGCAGTTCTTC

abundance: -
v_gene: TRBV2
j_gene: TRBJ2-7
d_gene: -
CDR3aa: CASSEAGRPYEQYF
CDR3nt: TGTGCCAGCAGTGAGGCGGGCAGACCTTACGAGCAGTACTTC

abundance: few
v_gene: TRBV30
j_gene: TRBJ2-1
d_gene: -
CDR3aa: CAWSVPRGGSPYNEQFF
CDR3nt: TGTGCCTGGAGTGTCCCTAGGGGGGGGAGCCCCTACAATGAGCAGTTCTTC

abundance: few
v_gene: TRBV4-2
j_gene: TRBJ2-5
d_gene: TRBD1
CDR3aa: CASSQAQGVGETQYF
CDR3nt: TGTGCCAGCAGCCAAGCACAGGGGGTGGGAGAGACCCAGTACTTC

abundance: few
v_gene: TRBV6-6
j_gene: TRBJ2-3
d_gene: -
CDR3aa: CASSYYGKDTQYF
CDR3nt: TGTGCCAGCAGTTATTATGGTAAAGATACGCAGTATTTT

abundance: few
v_gene: TRBV10-3
j_gene: TRBJ2-1
d_gene: TRBD2
CDR3aa: CAISEGVAGDHEQFF
CDR3nt: TGTGCCATCAGTGAGGGGGTAGCGGGAGACCATGAGCAGTTCTTC

abundance: -
v_gene: TRBV5-1
j_gene: TRBJ2-5
d_gene: TRBD2
CDR3aa: CASSRSSGGQETQYF
CDR3nt: TGCGCCAGCAGCCGGTCTAGCGGGGGGCAAGAGACCCAGTACTTC

abundance: -
v_gene: TRBV6-1
j_gene: TRBJ1-3
d_gene: -
CDR3aa: CASSQLDSGNTIYF
CDR3nt: TGTGCCAGCAGCCAGTTAGACTCTGGAAACACCATATATTTT

abundance: -
v_gene: TRBV6-5
j_gene: TRBJ2-7
d_gene: -
CDR3aa: CASRAAPSYEQYF
CDR3nt: TGTGCCAGCAGGGCCGCCCCCTCCTACGAGCAGTACTTC

abundance: many
v_gene: TRBV29-1
j_gene: TRBJ2-1
d_gene: TRBD2
CDR3aa: CSATTGGLGDEQFF
CDR3nt: TGCAGCGCCACCACCGGGGGACTAGGGGATGAGCAGTTCTTC

abundance: -
v_gene: TRBV20-1
j_gene: TRBJ2-7
d_gene: TRBD1
CDR3aa: CSALQGESYEQYF
CDR3nt: TGCAGTGCCCTACAGGGGGAATCCTACGAGCAGTACTTC

abundance: -
v_gene: TRBV7-6
j_gene: TRBJ2-2
d_gene: TRBD1
CDR3aa: CASSNRQGEAGELFF
CDR3nt: TGTGCCAGCAGCAACAGACAGGGGGAGGCCGGGGAGCTGTTTTTT

abundance: -
v_gene: TRBV12-3/TRBV12-4
j_gene: TRBJ2-1
d_gene: -
CDR3aa: CASSLSAGFNEQFF
CDR3nt: TGTGCCAGCAGTTTGAGTGCCGGGTTCAATGAGCAGTTCTTC